This T cell receptor (beta chain) was recovered during a study of cytomegalovirus exposure and HLA in healthy donors. Findings and limits, study-wide: Available immune exposure information was restricted to CMV serostatus only. Rarity marked most TCR sequences, yet some public TCRs occurred in many donors.

Concerning this clone itself: The antigen is undetermined.

This CDR3 is built from 15 residues. It was with 60 Vbeta and 13 Jbeta primers that the PCR ran. The repertoire was sequenced with immunoSEQ multiplex PCR; TCRdb's copy has only in-frame clones and lacks some. Of 130,000 to 150,000 clones detected, over 60% appear once; the ten largest clones hold under 5.5%. The source is a woman aged 45-60 years in good health and CMV-seronegative. The V call is TRBV21-1, the J call TRBJ2-7; TRBD1, the D gene given by the table, was not confirmed from the DNA. TRBV21-1 is listed as a pseudogene. The sequenced sample consisted of PBMCs. This CDR3 reads CASSPMGQGGYEQYF. The CDR3 DNA sequence: TGTGCCAGCAGCCCGATGGGACAGGGGGGATACGAGCAGTACTTC.